The text below deals with one TCR beta chain. The sample holds many counts of this clonotype. No antigen is known for it. Base qualities are missing; no much larger clone stands one base away. Stable Graves' hyperthyroidism was defined as no progression to ophthalmopathy during 18 months of follow-up. Hyperthyroidism patients were newly diagnosed, had a disease duration of under 2 months, and were aged 18 to 65 years. Exclusion was applied to patients with uncontrolled infections, other autoimmune diseases, pregnancy or lactation. Diagnoses were established on the basis of clinical symptoms, serum thyroxine and TRAb, thyroid ultrasound, and orbital computed tomography. PBMCs were separated from roughly 9.3 ml of fresh peripheral blood using Ficoll-Paque density gradient centrifugation. Trizol reagent was used to extract total RNA, and RNA quality was then checked on an Agilent 2100 Bioanalyzer. This entry belongs to a study of T cells in Graves' hyperthyroidism and ophthalmopathy (dated by TCRdb to between 2018 and 2021). Some background on the complete study: Peripheral blood samples were taken at the time of initial diagnosis, prior to any treatment. To identify TCR V-J signatures that set the groups apart, the researchers used a discovery cohort of 100 patients, made up of around 40 with Graves' ophthalmopathy and around 58 with stable Graves' hyperthyroidism. After sampling, hyperthyroidism patients received methimazole starting at 30 mg daily, and ophthalmopathy patients received high-dose intravenous methylprednisolone. For training and testing, the 100 patients in the discovery cohort were randomly divided in a 7:3 ratio. An independent validation cohort of under 20 hyperthyroidism patients and 17 patients who later progressed to ophthalmopathy tested prospective prediction of ophthalmopathy. The study also compared thyroid tissue and blood T-cell repertoires from roughly six Graves' hyperthyroidism patients. According to the paper, TCR Vbeta CDR3 sequencing was carried out on over 130 peripheral blood samples, which came from approximately 43 ophthalmopathy, around 74 hyperthyroidism and about 17 progressor patients. The research as a whole found: Sample size was not statistically predetermined, and investigators were not blinded to group allocation. Most expanded thyroid clonotypes (frequency above 0.001) were also found in blood, which suggests that blood repertoires may mirror thyroid immune responses. During validation, the model predicted progression to ophthalmopathy a median of around six months ahead of onset, with around 71% sensitivity and less than 85% specificity. In cross-validation, a model built on a 13 V-J signature told ophthalmopathy apart from stable hyperthyroidism with 85% to 90% sensitivity and 81% to 82% specificity, and in testing the same model reached 80%/75%.

The TCR beta CDR3 regions were amplified from the RNA transcripts. For the first round of RT-PCR on the TCR CDR3, the HTBI primer set was used together with the Qiagen OneStep RT-PCR kit. Libraries were constructed in a second round of multiplex PCR, after which size selection and purification were carried out. Libraries were sequenced paired-end with 100 bp reads on an Illumina HiSeq2000. In the paper's pipeline: SOAPnuke was used to process the raw data, with reads discarded if the reads contained adapters or uncalled bases, had a mean Phred below 15, or lacked an exact constant-primer or identifier match. COPE v1.2.5 was used to merge high-quality paired reads, and clonotypes were defined as unique nucleotide sequences. MiTCR v1.1 was used to align the clonotypes against IMGT TRBV, TRBD and TRBJ reference segments. Analysis was restricted to V-J combinations with a frequency above 0.0001, which covered roughly 99% of repertoires. A TCS score was defined as the ratio of F50 (clonal expansion) to E x V (chaos), with BLOSUM62-based TCRdist applied between CDR3 peptides within each V-J. Welch's t-statistics and random forest reduced approximately 520 V-J features to fewer than 15, which were used in a naive Bayes classifier (R e1071). TCRdb itself trimmed the public reads at Q25 with fastp, ran MiXCR and retained productive beta chains. Every distinct CDR3 protein forms one entry, paired with its most common genes and DNA. The V and J calls shown here were made by TCRdb, not taken from the authors' results. Present in this sample are about 400,000 distinct CDR3 sequences, about 16% of which were seen just once. In total, the top ten clones hold about 30% of the sample.

Measured from the cysteine to the phenylalanine, the CDR3 is 16 residues long. Only the CDR3 DNA stays, 48 bases, in frame from base 1. Taken from the germline V gene (reference sequence), the CDR1 and CDR2 loops are SEHNR and FQNEAQ. Relative to germline, V is missing 5 bases and J is missing 9 bases, with 13 bases of the junction outside any gene match. The sequence derives from a woman in her twenties or thirties with Graves' hyperthyroidism. The sequencing sample was made of blood. The sequence links TRBV7-9 to TRBJ2-1, and TRBD2 matches 10 of the central bases. The nucleotide sequence reads TGTGCCAGCAGCGGAGAGGTGGGGCTAGCGGGAGTTGAGCAGTTCTTC. This gives the protein CASSGEVGLAGVEQFF.